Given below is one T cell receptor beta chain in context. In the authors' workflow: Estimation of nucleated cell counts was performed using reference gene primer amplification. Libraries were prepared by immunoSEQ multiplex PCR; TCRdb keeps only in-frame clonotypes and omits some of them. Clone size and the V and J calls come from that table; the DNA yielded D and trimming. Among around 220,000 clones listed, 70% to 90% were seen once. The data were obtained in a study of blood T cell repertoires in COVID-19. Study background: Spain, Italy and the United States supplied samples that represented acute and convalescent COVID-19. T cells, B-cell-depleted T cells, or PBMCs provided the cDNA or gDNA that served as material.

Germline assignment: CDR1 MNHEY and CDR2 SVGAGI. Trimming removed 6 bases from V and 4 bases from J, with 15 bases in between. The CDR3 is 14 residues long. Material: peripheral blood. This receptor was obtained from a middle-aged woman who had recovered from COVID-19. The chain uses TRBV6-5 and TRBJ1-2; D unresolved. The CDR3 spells CASSPWGSGYGYTF. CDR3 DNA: TGTGCCAGCAGCCCATGGGGTAGCGGCTATGGCTACACCTTC.